This T cell receptor (beta chain) originates from a study of post-analysis software for immune sequencing data (dated by TCRdb to between 2014 and 2016). Broadly, across the study: Recorded disease courses included relapsing-remitting, secondary progressive and progressive-relapsing multiple sclerosis, with some patients lacking subtype annotation. Patient repertoires were compared against over ten previously published healthy control repertoires from donors aged about 6 to 26 years. A subset of samples was prepared in parallel using single-end sample barcoding, then pooled and co-amplified after Illumina adapter ligation. General conclusions and limits of the study: Normalized Chao1 diversity was significantly lower in multiple sclerosis patients than controls, suggesting substantial peripheral T-cell clonal expansion. Roughly 5 TRBV segments, including TRBV5-6, TRBV5-1 and TRBV20-1, were significantly more frequent in patients than controls. Direct clustering with F measure revealed strong co-clustering of samples prepared in the same batch, which led to a batch-effect correction. The control group was slightly older than the multiple sclerosis patient group.

A note on this clonotype: Its antigen remains unidentified. No much larger clone exists at a distance of one base, and base qualities are not known.

The CDR3 starts with the cysteine, ends with the phenylalanine, and has 14 residues. The retained sequence is limited to the CDR3, 42 bases, with the frame set at the first base. The junction shows trimming of 0 bases on V and 3 bases on J, plus 9 bases between the germline ends. The germline V gene provides CDR1 MNHEY and CDR2 SVGAGI. Library method: PCR. Sequenced on an Illumina HiSeq 2500. Unique molecular identifiers were incorporated into TCR beta cDNA libraries to reduce PCR and sequencing biases. Per 1 to 10 million input T cells, roughly 0.5 million cDNA molecules were obtained, such that each molecule approximated one T cell. The patient libraries were prepared and sequenced using the same protocol as the earlier healthy control dataset. Within a given batch, samples were prepared together, multiplexed and sequenced on the same HiSeq lane. As for the authors' bioinformatics: MIGEC was used to process the raw barcoded reads, and molecular identifier groups with only a single read were discarded before consensus assembly and CDR3 extraction. Clonotype tables were post-analysed with VDJtools, and diversity was normalized by down-sampling all datasets to the smallest sample size. In repertoire overlap clustering, CDR3 amino acid sequences, but not nucleotide sequences, were matched to correct batch-related cross-sample contamination. TCRdb reran the public reads through fastp at Q25 and MiXCR, keeping productive beta chains. Rows with one shared CDR3 protein collapse into an entry with the most common genes and DNA. TCRdb's processing, not the study's, gives the V and J calls here. The table for this sample lists about 260,000 distinct CDR3 sequences; roughly a third of them were counted only once. More than 4% of the sample goes to the ten largest clones.

TCR beta repertoires were profiled from peripheral blood of 13 young patients with multiple sclerosis to demonstrate the VDJtools post-analysis software. The multiple sclerosis patients were children and adolescents between roughly 6 and 17 years of age. The clonotype was recovered from a girl aged 5 to 17 with multiple sclerosis. The sample consisted of blood. The chain couples TRBV6-5 to TRBJ2-7; the D gene is perhaps TRBD2, from 6 matching bases. The CDR3 amino acid sequence is: CASSYSEGSYEQYF. In nucleotides, the sequence is TGTGCCAGCAGTTACTCGGAGGGGAGCTACGAGCAGTACTTC.